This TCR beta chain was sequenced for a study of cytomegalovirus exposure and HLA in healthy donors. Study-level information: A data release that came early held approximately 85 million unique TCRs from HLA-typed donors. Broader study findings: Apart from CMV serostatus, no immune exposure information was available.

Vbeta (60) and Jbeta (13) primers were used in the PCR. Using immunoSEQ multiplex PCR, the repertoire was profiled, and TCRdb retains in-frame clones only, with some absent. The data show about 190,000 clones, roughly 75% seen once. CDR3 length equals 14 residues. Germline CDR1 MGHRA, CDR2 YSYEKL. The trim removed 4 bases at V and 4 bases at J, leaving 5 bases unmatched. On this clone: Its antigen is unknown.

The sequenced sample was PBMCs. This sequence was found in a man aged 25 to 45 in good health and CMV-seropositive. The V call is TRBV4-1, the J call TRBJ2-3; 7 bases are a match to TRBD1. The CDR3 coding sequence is TGCGCCAGCAGCCGATCGGGACAGCCAGATACGCAGTATTTT. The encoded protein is CASSRSGQPDTQYF.